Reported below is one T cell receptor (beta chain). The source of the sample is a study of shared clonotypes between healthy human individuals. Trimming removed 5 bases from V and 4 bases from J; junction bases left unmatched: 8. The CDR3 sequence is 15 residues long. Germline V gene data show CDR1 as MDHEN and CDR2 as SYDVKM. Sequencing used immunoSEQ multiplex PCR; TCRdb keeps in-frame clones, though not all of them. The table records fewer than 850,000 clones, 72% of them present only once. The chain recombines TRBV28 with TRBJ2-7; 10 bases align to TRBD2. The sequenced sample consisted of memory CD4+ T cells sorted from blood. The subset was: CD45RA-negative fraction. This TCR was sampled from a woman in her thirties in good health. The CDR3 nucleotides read TGTGCCAGCAGTGTAAGCGGGAGGGCCTCGTACGAGCAGTACTTC. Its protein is CASSVSGRASYEQYF.